This T cell receptor beta chain derives from a study of T-cell memory formation after mild COVID-19 (dated by TCRdb to the early 2020s). About the study as a whole: TCR sequence clusters from the two donors were largely donor specific. In a couple of donors, T-cell clones that expanded and contracted after mild COVID-19 were followed by sequencing TCRalpha and TCRbeta repertoires longitudinally. Two young, previously healthy adult volunteers made up the cohort, one male and one female. General conclusions and limits of the study: Contracting CD4+ clones were located mainly in the CM and EM memory subsets, whereas CD8+ clones were found to be enriched in EMRA. Some responding clones were detected in pre-infection memory, suggesting pre-existing cross-reactive memory T cells joined the SARS-CoV-2 response. From day 15 to 85, contracting clones showed balanced CD4/CD8 phenotypes, whereas a second wave of clones that expanded from day 15 to 37 leaned towards CD4+. Only a couple of mild cases were covered by the study, and larger cohorts that include severe cases with pre-infection samples were considered necessary. Whether the second-wave clones peaking on day 37 were SARS-CoV-2 specific was not confirmed.

This clonotype was picked up many times. It lacks a known antigen. The record has no base qualities; no much larger clone is one base away. Ficoll-Paque density gradient centrifugation was used to isolate PBMCs. Sequencing was performed on an Illumina NovaSeq 6000. Using 5'RACE with constant-segment primers, TCRalpha and TCRbeta cDNA libraries were constructed, with sample barcodes and unique molecular identifiers added in the process. RNA was extracted from every sample with Trizol reagent. Library amplification was performed in two PCR steps, and a second sample barcode and Illumina TruSeq adapters were introduced in the second step. Sequencing of the libraries was done on an Illumina NovaSeq, producing 2 x 150 bp paired-end reads. For the original study's pipeline: With migec v1.2.7, reads were demultiplexed and then collapsed into UMI-guided consensus sequences. With mixcr v2.1.11, UMI consensuses were aligned to TRA and TRB V and J templates and assembled into clonotypes. Clonotypes were classified as expanded or contracted when called significant by both edgeR and NoisET, with noise models trained on biological replicates. For edgeR calls, the thresholds were a false discovery rate-adjusted p below 0.01 and a log2 fold-change of 1. PCA with hierarchical clustering of max-normalized trajectories of the 1000 most abundant clonotypes was used as exploratory dynamics analysis. The CD4 or CD8 phenotype of responding clones was assigned using the separately sequenced CD4+ and CD8+ repertoires. The public sequencing data were trimmed at Q25 with fastp and processed into clonotypes with MiXCR by TCRdb, which kept only in-frame beta chains. Each record represents a unique CDR3 protein, reported with the most common genes and DNA among its rows. The V and J calls reflect TCRdb's pipeline rather than the authors' work. This sample gives more than 45,000 distinct CDR3 sequences in total; around 10% of them show up just once. The top ten hold approximately 12% of the sample.

CDR1 and CDR2, looked up from the germline V gene, are MNHEY and SVGEGT. Trimming costs V 8 bases and J 5 bases, and their ends lie 13 bases apart. The CDR3 holds 13 amino acids from the cysteine to the phenylalanine. CDR3 DNA is the only sequence kept; it has 39 bases, read in frame from the first base. Source material: PBMCs or a T cell subset sorted from them (not recorded which). The rearranged segments are TRBV6-2 or TRBV6-3 and TRBJ2-1; no D gene can be assigned with confidence. This TCR was recovered from an adult woman who had mild COVID-19 (a few samples of this study predate the infection). The sample titles of this study are shuffled in the database, so cell type and time point are left out; the donor was told from shared clones. The sequence in DNA is TGTGCCAGCTCCAGCGTCCCTCACAATGAGCAGTTCTTC. It is translated as CASSSVPHNEQFF.